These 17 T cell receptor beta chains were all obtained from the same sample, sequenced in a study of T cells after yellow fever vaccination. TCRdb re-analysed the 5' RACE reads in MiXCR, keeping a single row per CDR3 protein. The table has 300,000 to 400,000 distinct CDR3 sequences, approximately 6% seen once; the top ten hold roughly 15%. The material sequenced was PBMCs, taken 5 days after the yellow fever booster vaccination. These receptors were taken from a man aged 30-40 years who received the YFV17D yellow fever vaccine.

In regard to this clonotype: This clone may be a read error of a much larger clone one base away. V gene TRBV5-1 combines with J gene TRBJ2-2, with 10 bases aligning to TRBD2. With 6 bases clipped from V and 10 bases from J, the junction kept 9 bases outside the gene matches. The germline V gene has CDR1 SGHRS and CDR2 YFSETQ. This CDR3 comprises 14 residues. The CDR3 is CASTGLAGVEELFF. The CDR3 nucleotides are TGCGCCAGCACCGGCCTAGCGGGGGTCGAGGAGCTGTTTTTT.

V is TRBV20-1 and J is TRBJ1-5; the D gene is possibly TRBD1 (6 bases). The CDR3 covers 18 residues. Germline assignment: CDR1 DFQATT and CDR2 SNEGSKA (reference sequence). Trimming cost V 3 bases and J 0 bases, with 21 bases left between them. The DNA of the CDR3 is TGCAGTGCTAGTGGGCGGGACACATTACCTTATAGCAATCAGCCCCAGCATTTT. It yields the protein CSASGRDTLPYSNQPQHF.

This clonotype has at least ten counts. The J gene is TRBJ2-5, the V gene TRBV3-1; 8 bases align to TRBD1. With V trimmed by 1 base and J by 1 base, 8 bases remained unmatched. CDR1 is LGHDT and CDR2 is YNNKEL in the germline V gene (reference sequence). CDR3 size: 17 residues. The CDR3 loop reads CASSQGRDRSAQETQYF. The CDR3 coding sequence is TGTGCCAGCAGCCAAGGCCGGGACAGGTCGGCCCAAGAGACCCAGTACTTC.

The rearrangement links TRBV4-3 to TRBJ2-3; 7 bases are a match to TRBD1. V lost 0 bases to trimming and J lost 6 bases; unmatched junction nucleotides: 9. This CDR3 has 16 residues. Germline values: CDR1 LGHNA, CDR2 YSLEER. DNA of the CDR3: TGCGCCAGCAGCCAAGACAGGGGGTCGAGGGCTGATACGCAGTATTTT. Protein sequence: CASSQDRGSRADTQYF.

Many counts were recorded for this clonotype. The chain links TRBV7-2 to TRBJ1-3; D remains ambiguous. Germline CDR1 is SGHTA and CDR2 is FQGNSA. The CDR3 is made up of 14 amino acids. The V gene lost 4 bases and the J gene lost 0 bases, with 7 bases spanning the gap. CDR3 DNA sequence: TGTGCCAGCAGCTCACGGGTCTCTGGAAACACCATATATTTT. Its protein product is CASSSRVSGNTIYF.

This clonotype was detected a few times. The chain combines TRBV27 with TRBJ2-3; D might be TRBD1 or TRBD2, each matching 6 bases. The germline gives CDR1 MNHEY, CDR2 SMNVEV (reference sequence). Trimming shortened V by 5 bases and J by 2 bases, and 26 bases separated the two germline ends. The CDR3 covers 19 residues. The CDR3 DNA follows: TGTGCCAGCAGTGCACACCCCCAAGTAGGGGGGAGTCTCACAGATACGCAGTATTTT. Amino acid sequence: CASSAHPQVGGSLTDTQYF.

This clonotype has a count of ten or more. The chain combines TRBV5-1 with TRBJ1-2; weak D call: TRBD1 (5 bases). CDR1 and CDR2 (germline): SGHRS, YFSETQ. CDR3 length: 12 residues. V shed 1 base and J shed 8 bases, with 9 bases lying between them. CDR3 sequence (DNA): TGCGCCAGCAGCTTGTGGGGGGACGGCTACACCTTC. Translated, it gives CASSLWGDGYTF. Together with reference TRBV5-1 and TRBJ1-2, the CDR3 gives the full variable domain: KAGVTQTPRYLIKTRGQQVTLSCSPISGHRSVSWYQQTPGQGLQFLFEYFSETQRNKGNFPGRFSGRQFSNSRSEMNVSTLELGDSALYLCASSLWGDGYTFGSGTRLTVV.

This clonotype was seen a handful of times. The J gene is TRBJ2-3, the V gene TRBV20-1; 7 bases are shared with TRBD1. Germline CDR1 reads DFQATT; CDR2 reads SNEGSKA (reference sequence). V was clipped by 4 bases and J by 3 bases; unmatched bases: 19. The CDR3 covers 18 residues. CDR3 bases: TGCAGTGCTATTCTGCCCGAGATTAAGGGGGCCGTGACAGATACGCAGTATTTT. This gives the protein CSAILPEIKGAVTDTQYF.

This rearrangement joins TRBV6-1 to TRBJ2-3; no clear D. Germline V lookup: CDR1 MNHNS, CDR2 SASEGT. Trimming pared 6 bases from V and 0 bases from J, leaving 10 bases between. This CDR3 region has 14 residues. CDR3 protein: CASRLDTSTDTQYF. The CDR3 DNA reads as TGTGCCAGCAGGCTAGACACTAGCACAGATACGCAGTATTTT.

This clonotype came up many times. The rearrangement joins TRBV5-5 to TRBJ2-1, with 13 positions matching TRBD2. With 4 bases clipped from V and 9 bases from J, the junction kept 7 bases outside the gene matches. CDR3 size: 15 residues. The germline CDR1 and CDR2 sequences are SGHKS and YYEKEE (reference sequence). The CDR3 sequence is CASSKGLAGSSEQFF. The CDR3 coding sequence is TGTGCCAGCAGCAAGGGACTAGCGGGATCGAGTGAGCAGTTCTTC.

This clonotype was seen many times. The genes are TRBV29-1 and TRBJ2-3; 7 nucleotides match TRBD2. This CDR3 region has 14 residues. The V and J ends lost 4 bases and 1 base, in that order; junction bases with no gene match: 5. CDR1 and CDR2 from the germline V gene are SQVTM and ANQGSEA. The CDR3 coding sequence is TGCAGCGTTGCCCGCGGGAGTGGCACAGATACGCAGTATTTT. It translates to CSVARGSGTDTQYF.

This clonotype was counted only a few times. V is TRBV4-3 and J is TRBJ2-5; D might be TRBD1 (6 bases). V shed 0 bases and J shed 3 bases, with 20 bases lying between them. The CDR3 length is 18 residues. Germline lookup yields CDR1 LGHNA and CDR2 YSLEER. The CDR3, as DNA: TGCGCCAGCAGCCAAGATTGCCCCGTTTCGACAGGTGAAGAGACCCAGTACTTC. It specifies CASSQDCPVSTGEETQYF.

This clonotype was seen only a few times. CDR3 DNA sequence: TGTGCCAGCAGTTTAGCCAGACAGTACAATCAGCCCCAGCATTTT. This codes for CASSLARQYNQPQHF. The chain uses TRBV27 and TRBJ1-5; maybe TRBD1 (5 bases). This CDR3 region has 15 residues. The V gene lost 2 bases and the J gene lost 3 bases, with 11 bases spanning the gap. From germline, CDR1 is MNHEY and CDR2 SMNVEV (reference sequence).

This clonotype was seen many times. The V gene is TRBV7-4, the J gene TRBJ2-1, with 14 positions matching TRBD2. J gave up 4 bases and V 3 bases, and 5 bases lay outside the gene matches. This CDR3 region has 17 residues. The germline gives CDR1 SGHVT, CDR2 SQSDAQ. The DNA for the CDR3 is TGTGCCAGCAGCTTGACTAGCGGGAGGGACTATTACAATGAGCAGTTCTTC. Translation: CASSLTSGRDYYNEQFF.

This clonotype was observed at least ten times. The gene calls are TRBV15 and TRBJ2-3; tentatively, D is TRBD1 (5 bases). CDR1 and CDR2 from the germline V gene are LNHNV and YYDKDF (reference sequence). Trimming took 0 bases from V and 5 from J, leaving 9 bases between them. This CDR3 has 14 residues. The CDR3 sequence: CATSRDQGKDTQYF. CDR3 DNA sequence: TGTGCCACCAGCAGAGACCAGGGTAAAGATACGCAGTATTTT.

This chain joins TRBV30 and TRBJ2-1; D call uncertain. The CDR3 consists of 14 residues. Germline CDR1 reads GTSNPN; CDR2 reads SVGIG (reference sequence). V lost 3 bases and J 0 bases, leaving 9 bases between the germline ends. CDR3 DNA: TGTGCCTGGAGCTCTGAAAGCTCCTACAATGAGCAGTTCTTC. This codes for CAWSSESSYNEQFF.

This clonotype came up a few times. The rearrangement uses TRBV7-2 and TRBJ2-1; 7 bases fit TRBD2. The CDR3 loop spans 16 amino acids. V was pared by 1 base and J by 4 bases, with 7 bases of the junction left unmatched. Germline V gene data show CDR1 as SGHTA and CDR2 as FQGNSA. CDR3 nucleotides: TGTGCCAGCAGCTTAGTAATGGCTAGCGGATACAATGAGCAGTTCTTC. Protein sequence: CASSLVMASGYNEQFF. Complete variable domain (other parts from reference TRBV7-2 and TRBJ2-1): GAGVSQSPSNKVTEKGKDVELRCDPISGHTALYWYRQSLGQGLEFLIYFQGNSAPDKSGLPSDRFSAERTGGSVSTLTIQRTQQEDSAVYLCASSLVMASGYNEQFFGPGTRLTVL.